These T cell receptor beta chains were read from a single sample in a study of vaccination and CD4 T cells after COVID-19. One entry per CDR3 protein results from TCRdb running MiXCR on the PCR reads. Of 8,500 to 13,000 distinct CDR3 sequences in the sample, roughly 41% were seen once. Their antigen targets remain unknown. The material sequenced was CD4+ T cells from blood, cultured in vitro, taken after SARS-CoV-2 vaccination. The receptors shown here come from a human donor who had recovered from COVID-19. Both conserved end residues are part of each CDR3.

>TRBJ1-5|TRBV20-1
CSARGSNQPQHF
>TRBJ2-1|TRBV4-3
CASSQELVNEQFF
>TRBJ2-2|TRBV28
CASKPGQNTGELFF
>TRBJ1-3|TRBV7-3
CASSLYLSGPGNTIYF
>TRBJ2-5|TRBV6-5
CASSYSISGSQETQYF
>TRBJ2-1|TRBV10-1
CASSEAPGQGANEQFF
>TRBJ2-5|TRBV10-3
CAISDWLAGVGETQYF
>TRBJ2-7|TRBV7-2
CASSPQRAEQYF
>TRBJ2-3|TRBV18
CASSLIITGTSTDTQYF
>TRBJ2-5|TRBV30
CAWRKGLYEETQYF
>TRBJ2-3|TRBV20-1
CSARDLSSTDTQYF
>TRBJ2-1|TRBV19
CASSTLRSGGGDNEQFF
>TRBJ2-7|TRBV7-8
CASSLVAGVGEQYF
>TRBJ1-3|TRBV20-1
CSARAQRRNTIYF
>TRBJ2-1|TRBV7-8
CASSFRTSAANNNEQFF
>TRBJ1-1|TRBV20-1
CRSPLNTEAFF
>TRBJ1-2|TRBV20-1
CSANRDQVYGYTF
>TRBJ2-5|TRBV6-2/TRBV6-3
CASSPGLAAYQETQYF
>TRBJ1-1|TRBV4-1
CASSQGGGYAEAFF
>TRBJ2-7|TRBV20-1
CSAQSAGYEQYF
>TRBJ2-3|TRBV4-2
CASSLRGDTQYF
>TRBJ1-6|TRBV4-3
CASSQAGRGNSPLHF